This TCR beta chain appears in the sequencing data of a study of T cell responses to AZD1222 COVID-19 vaccine. Study-wide results and caveats: Repertoire collection took place solely once the T cell response had peaked.

TCRdb's table, derived via immunoSEQ multiplex PCR, lists solely in-frame clones and lacks some. The profile shows under 150,000 clones, about nine tenths of them singletons. In regard to this clone: Its target is unknown.

The sequencing used peripheral blood, collected on day 0 of AZD1222 vaccination. The clonotype originates from an adult in good health.

In DNA, the CDR3 is TGTGCCAGCATTAATCAGGGGCCTAGCTATGGCTACACCTTC. Translation: CASINQGPSYGYTF. The chain joins TRBV28 to TRBJ1-2, with TRBD1 as a possible D gene (6 bases). In germline, CDR1 is MDHEN, CDR2 SYDVKM. Trimming took 7 bases from V and 4 from J, leaving 16 bases between them. The CDR3 is 14 amino acids.